The 32 T cell receptor beta chains given below trace back to one sample, sequenced in a study of cytomegalovirus exposure and HLA in healthy donors. The PCR was carried out with 60 Vbeta primers and 13 Jbeta primers. Produced via immunoSEQ multiplex PCR; TCRdb's table is partial and in-frame only. The sample carries about 120,000 clones, 15% recorded once. Sequencing was carried out using PBMCs. These receptors all stem from a woman aged 18-29 years in good health and CMV-seronegative.

The table lists this clone with a few counts. The rearrangement links TRBV6-5 to TRBJ2-7; 13 nucleotides agree with TRBD2. The CDR3 is 15 residues long. Germline assignment: CDR1 MNHEY and CDR2 SVGAGI. J was trimmed by 5 bases and V by 9 bases; bases with no gene match: 10. CDR3 region: CARWTSGSQAHEQYF. The DNA of the CDR3 is TGTGCCAGATGGACTAGCGGGAGTCAAGCCCACGAGCAGTACTTC.

This chain joins TRBV28 and TRBJ2-7; 7 bases map to TRBD1. CDR3 size: 15 residues. CDR1 MDHEN and CDR2 SYDVKM come from the germline V gene. V lost 3 bases to trimming and J lost 3 bases; unmatched junction nucleotides: 8. DNA for the CDR3: TGTGCCAGCAGTTTTCCTGGGACAGCATACTACGAGCAGTACTTC. It encodes CASSFPGTAYYEQYF.

This clone was found a few times. The genes are TRBV30 and TRBJ2-3; a weak D match, TRBD2 (5 bases). CDR3 length: 11 amino acids. Germline CDR1 reads GTSNPN; CDR2 reads SVGIG (reference sequence). V gave up 1 base and J gave up 6 bases, with 5 bases separating them. The CDR3 sequence is CAWSAGDTQYF. CDR3 nucleotides: TGTGCCTGGAGTGCGGGGGATACGCAGTATTTT.

This clone was seen only a few times. The chain recombines TRBV28 with TRBJ2-7, with 11 bases matching TRBD2. V shed 6 bases and J 3 bases; nucleotides not matched to a gene: 4. Looked up from germline, CDR1 is MDHEN and CDR2 is SYDVKM. CDR3 length: 14 residues. CDR3 loop: CASRDTSGSYEQYF. CDR3 nucleotides: TGTGCCAGCAGGGATACTAGCGGGAGCTACGAGCAGTACTTC.

This clone was counted only a few times. This chain connects TRBV2 to TRBJ2-1; perhaps TRBD2 as D (6 bases). Trimming stripped 2 bases from V and 8 bases from J, with 13 bases between. Germline V gene sequence: CDR1 SNHLY, CDR2 FYNNEI. This CDR3 contains 14 residues. Here the CDR3 reads CASSESPLAYEQFF. The CDR3 coding sequence is TGTGCCAGCAGTGAAAGCCCACTAGCCTATGAGCAGTTCTTC.

The table lists this clone with a few counts. The chain is built from TRBV4-1 and TRBJ1-1; 10 positions match TRBD1. Germline loops: CDR1 MGHRA, CDR2 YSYEKL. This CDR3 has 16 residues. Trimming cost V 2 bases and J 3 bases; bases outside gene matches: 6. The DNA of the CDR3 is TGCGCCAGCAGCCAAAAACCCGGGACAGGGGACACTGAAGCTTTCTTT. This translates into CASSQKPGTGDTEAFF.

The chain couples TRBV5-8 to TRBJ2-7; 13 nucleotides line up with TRBD2. The CDR3 spans 16 residues. CDR1 is SGHTS and CDR2 is YDEGEE in the germline V gene. V lost 4 bases and J lost 5; bases outside the gene matches: 9. As DNA, the CDR3 is TGTGCCAGCAGCCCCCGGACTAGCGGGAGTTGGGACGAGCAGTACTTC. Protein sequence: CASSPRTSGSWDEQYF.

The chain carries TRBV4-2 and TRBJ1-2; TRBD1 agrees at 8 bases. The CDR3 length is 15 residues. Trimming took 0 bases from V and 6 from J; bases not matched to a gene: 6. In germline, CDR1 is LGHNA, CDR2 YNFKEQ. DNA of the CDR3: TGTGCCAGCAGCCAAGACGTGGGACAGGCCAATGGCTACACCTTC. It encodes CASSQDVGQANGYTF.

In DNA form, the CDR3 reads TGTGCCACCAGCAGCCCGGGACAGGCCTCTGGAAACACCATATATTTT. It translates to CATSSPGQASGNTIYF. The chain joins TRBV15 to TRBJ1-3; TRBD1 matches at 8 bases. CDR3 length: 16 residues. CDR1 is LNHNV, CDR2 YYDKDF, per germline (reference sequence). V lost 3 bases to trimming and J lost 0 bases; unmatched junction nucleotides: 4.

V usage is TRBV19 and J usage is TRBJ2-7, with 8 bases aligning to TRBD1. Germline CDR1 is LNHDA and CDR2 is SQIVND (reference sequence). V was pared by 4 bases and J by 3 bases, with 8 bases of the junction left unmatched. The CDR3 is 15 residues long. The chain's CDR3 is CASSTRTGSIYEQYF. The DNA for the CDR3 is TGTGCCAGTAGTACCAGGACAGGGTCCATCTACGAGCAGTACTTC.

Only a few counts were recorded for this clone. The J gene is TRBJ2-5, the V gene TRBV6-5, with a tentative D call TRBD1 (5 bases). CDR1 is MNHEY, CDR2 SVGAGI, per germline. Trimming shortened V by 0 bases and J by 1 base, and 9 bases separated the two germline ends. CDR3 length: 15 residues. For the CDR3, the DNA is TGTGCCAGCAGTTACTCCGGACACCTCCAAGAGACCCAGTACTTC. This translates into CASSYSGHLQETQYF.

This clone was observed a few times. The chain is built from TRBV29-1 and TRBJ2-1; D perhaps matches TRBD1 (6 bases). This CDR3 is built from 10 residues. Germline assignment: CDR1 SQVTM and CDR2 ANQGSEA. V lost 8 bases to trimming and J lost 7 bases, with 9 bases between them. CDR3 nucleotide sequence: TGCAGCACTCAGGGGAATGAGCAGTTCTTC. It translates to CSTQGNEQFF.

This chain links TRBV18 with TRBJ2-3; TRBD1 might be the D (5 bases). Trimming stripped 3 bases from V and 3 bases from J, with 13 bases between. The CDR3 consists of 15 residues. Germline-derived CDR1 and CDR2 are KGHSH and LQKENI. The CDR3 DNA follows: TGTGCCAGCTCACCCAGGGATTTTAGGACAGATACGCAGTATTTT. The encoded protein is CASSPRDFRTDTQYF.

The V call is TRBV30, the J call TRBJ1-1; possible D gene TRBD1, 6 bases. The CDR3 is 13 residues long. V gave up 5 bases and J gave up 2 bases, with 12 bases separating them. The V gene's germline CDR1 is GTSNPN and CDR2 SVGIG (reference sequence). The CDR3 loop is CAWATGANTEAFF. The CDR3 DNA follows: TGTGCCTGGGCGACAGGTGCTAACACTGAAGCTTTCTTT.

V usage is TRBV5-4 and J usage is TRBJ1-1; D remains unclear. The CDR3 has 12 residues. V lost 0 bases and J 7 bases, leaving 7 bases between the germline ends. CDR1 is SGHNT and CDR2 is YYREEE in the germline V gene (reference sequence). CDR3 coding DNA: TGTGCCAGCAGCTTGGATCTACGTGAAGCTTTCTTT. Protein product: CASSLDLREAFF. The full variable domain, completed using reference TRBV5-4 and TRBJ1-1, is ETGVTQSPTHLIKTRGQQVTLRCSSQSGHNTVSWYQQALGQGPQFIFQYYREEENGRGNFPPRFSGLQFPNYSSELNVNALELDDSALYLCASSLDLREAFFGQGTRLTVV.

This clone was recorded a few times. The rearrangement links TRBV30 to TRBJ1-4; no firm D call. V dropped 0 bases and J dropped 3 bases, with 11 bases sitting between them. The germline V gene encodes CDR1 GTSNPN and CDR2 SVGIG (reference sequence). The CDR3 sequence is 15 residues long. The CDR3 nucleotides are TGTGCCTGGAGTGTACGGGGAATGGCTAATGAAAAACTGTTTTTT. The encoded protein is CAWSVRGMANEKLFF. The variable domain in full, with the rest retrieved from reference TRBV30 and TRBJ1-4, is SQTIHQWPATLVQPVGSPLSLECTVEGTSNPNLYWYRQAAGRGLQLLFYSVGIGQISSEVPQNLSASRPQDRQFILSSKKLLLSDSGFYLCAWSVRGMANEKLFFGSGTQLSVL.

The rearrangement joins TRBV10-1 to TRBJ2-1, with 8 bases that match TRBD2. CDR1 is WNHNN and CDR2 is SYGVQD in the germline V gene (reference sequence). This CDR3 has 16 residues. V shed 2 bases and J 5 bases; nucleotides not matched to a gene: 8. The DNA of the CDR3 is TGCGCCAGCAGTGAGGAGCGGGAGCCGGAGAACAATGAGCAGTTCTTC. Its translation: CASSEEREPENNEQFF.

The chain employs TRBV11-2 and TRBJ2-5; 13 nucleotides agree with TRBD2. V shed 4 bases and J 1 base; nucleotides not matched to a gene: 3. Germline loops: CDR1 SGHAT, CDR2 FQNNGV. This CDR3 has 16 residues. The CDR3 DNA sequence: TGTGCCAGCAGCTCAACTAGCGGGGGGGCCCAAGAGACCCAGTACTTC. Its protein product is CASSSTSGGAQETQYF. The full variable domain, its missing parts supplied by reference TRBV11-2 and TRBJ2-5, is EAGVAQSPRYKIIEKRQSVAFWCNPISGHATLYWYQQILGQGPKLLIQFQNNGVVDDSQLPKDRFSAERLKGVDSTLKIQPAKLEDSAVYLCASSSTSGGAQETQYFGPGTRLLVL.

The rearrangement joins TRBV4-2 to TRBJ2-1; TRBD2 might be the D (6 bases). Germline CDR1 LGHNA, CDR2 YNFKEQ. The CDR3 has 18 amino acids. The ends were cut back, 2 bases at V and 1 base at J, with 18 bases in the middle. CDR3 amino acids: CASSQHSGEDLSYNEQFF. The DNA of the CDR3 is TGTGCCAGCAGCCAACATAGTGGGGAGGACCTTTCCTACAATGAGCAGTTCTTC.

In its sample, this clone was seen many times. The chain has TRBV9 and TRBJ2-4, with TRBD2 as a possible D gene (5 bases). The CDR3 consists of 15 residues. V shed 3 bases and J shed 9 bases, with 19 bases lying between them. Per the germline V gene, CDR1 is SGDLS and CDR2 is YYNGEE. In DNA form, the CDR3 reads TGTGCCAGCAGCGATCCGGGAACAGCGAGCGGCATTCAGTACTTC. It yields the protein CASSDPGTASGIQYF.

This clone was counted only a few times. This chain joins TRBV15 and TRBJ1-1, with D perhaps TRBD1 (5 bases). The V and J ends lost 5 bases and 10 bases respectively, with 23 bases between them. Germline V lookup: CDR1 LNHNV, CDR2 YYDKDF (reference sequence). The CDR3 loop spans 15 amino acids. The CDR3 sequence: CATSVDRIGSGGAFF. CDR3 bases: TGTGCCACCAGCGTTGACAGAATAGGGTCGGGGGGAGCTTTCTTT.

This clone occurred a few times. This sequence joins TRBV28 and TRBJ1-4; D unclear. Trimming shortened V by 4 bases and J by 0 bases, and 6 bases separated the two germline ends. The CDR3 has 14 residues. The V gene's germline CDR1 is MDHEN and CDR2 SYDVKM. The DNA of the CDR3 is TGTGCCAGCAGTTCGGTTGCAACTAATGAAAAACTGTTTTTT. Amino acids: CASSSVATNEKLFF. Full variable domain (rest looked up from reference TRBV28 and TRBJ1-4): DVKVTQSSRYLVKRTGEKVFLECVQDMDHENMFWYRQDPGLGLRLIYFSYDVKMKEKGDIPEGYSVSREKKERFSLILESASTNQTSMYLCASSSVATNEKLFFGSGTQLSVL.

This chain links TRBV6-6 with TRBJ2-3; 8 nucleotides match TRBD2. Germline CDR1 reads MNHNY; CDR2 reads SVGAGI (reference sequence). The CDR3 is 16 residues long. J gave up 2 bases and V 2 bases, and 6 bases lay outside the gene matches. CDR3 region: CASSYAGGYLTDTQYF. CDR3 coding DNA: TGTGCCAGCAGTTACGCGGGAGGATACCTCACAGATACGCAGTATTTT.

This sequence joins TRBV28 and TRBJ2-1; TRBD2 matches 11 bases. The V segment lost 3 bases and the J segment 5 bases; nucleotides outside the gene matches: 9. The CDR3 length is 17 residues. From germline, CDR1 is MDHEN and CDR2 SYDVKM. In DNA form, the CDR3 reads TGTGCCAGCAGTTTTTCATCTCTAGCGGGGGGCAACAATGAGCAGTTCTTC. Protein sequence: CASSFSSLAGGNNEQFF.

This clone was seen only a few times. The V gene is TRBV2, the J gene TRBJ1-1; TRBD1 matches 7 bases. CDR3 length: 13 amino acids. Trimming at V came to 9 bases and at J to 2 bases, leaving 6 bases not matched to a gene. Germline CDR1 and CDR2: SNHLY and FYNNEI. DNA for the CDR3: TGTGCCAGTACAGGGGACGCCAACACTGAAGCTTTCTTT. The encoded protein is CASTGDANTEAFF.

The chain employs TRBV15 and TRBJ2-1; 8 bases are shared with TRBD1. With 8 bases clipped from V and 7 bases from J, the junction kept 10 bases outside the gene matches. CDR3 length: 14 amino acids. CDR1 and CDR2 from the germline V gene are LNHNV and YYDKDF (reference sequence). The CDR3 nucleotides read TGTGCCACCGCCGTCTCTGGACAGGGTAATGAGCAGTTCTTC. Encoded protein: CATAVSGQGNEQFF. The variable domain in full, completed from reference TRBV15 and TRBJ2-1, reads DAMVIQNPRYQVTQFGKPVTLSCSQTLNHNVMYWYQQKSSQAPKLLFHYYDKDFNNEADTPDNFQSRRPNTSFCFLDIRSPGLGDTAMYLCATAVSGQGNEQFFGPGTRLTVL.

The chain carries TRBV4-1 and TRBJ2-7, with D perhaps TRBD2 (5 bases). Germline CDR1 and CDR2: MGHRA and YSYEKL. V was pared by 0 bases and J by 6 bases, with 15 bases between. This CDR3 region has 15 residues. CDR3 coding DNA: TGCGCCAGCAGCCAAGATCGGGCCGCCGAGGGCGAGCAGTACTTC. The encoded protein is CASSQDRAAEGEQYF.

The J gene is TRBJ2-1, the V gene TRBV2; 9 positions agree with TRBD2. This CDR3 contains 15 residues. Looked up from germline, CDR1 is SNHLY and CDR2 is FYNNEI. The junction had 11 bases not matched to a gene; V was cut back by 8 bases and J by 6 bases. The CDR3 is CASQPGLAFPNEQFF. CDR3 DNA sequence: TGTGCCAGCCAACCGGGACTAGCATTCCCCAATGAGCAGTTCTTC.

The chain combines TRBV7-2 with TRBJ2-1; 8 bases match TRBD2. CDR1 is SGHTA, CDR2 FQGNSA, per germline. Germline trimming cut 6 bases from V and 7 bases from J; bases unmatched to any gene: 8. The CDR3 is made up of 14 amino acids. This CDR3 reads CASSAGGLQNEQFF. The CDR3 DNA follows: TGTGCCAGCAGTGCGGGGGGACTCCAAAATGAGCAGTTCTTC.

This clone was counted between two and nine times. One end of the junction fails to match germline, which may point to a read error. The rearrangement links TRBV25-1 to TRBJ1-6, with unresolved D. CDR3 size: 14 residues. Germline values: CDR1 MGHDK, CDR2 SYGVNS. Written as DNA, the CDR3 is TGTGCCAGCAGTGATCGGCAGCGCAATTCACCCCCCCACTTT. Its protein product is CASSDRQRNSPPHF. The full variable domain, completed using reference TRBV25-1 and TRBJ1-6, is EADIYQTPRYLVIGTGKKITLECSQTMGHDKMYWYQQDPGMELHLIHYSYGVNSTEKGDLSSESTVSRIRTEHFPLTLESARPSHTSQYLCASSDRQRNSPPHFGNGTRLTVT.

There are a few counts of this clone. CDR3 in DNA: TGTGCCACCAGCAAGGGGGCCGGGGAGCAGTACTTC. The encoded protein is CATSKGAGEQYF. The gene calls are TRBV15 and TRBJ2-7; 7 positions match TRBD1. After removal of 4 bases from V and 7 bases from J, the junction contained 4 bases not matched to a gene. Germline CDR1 is LNHNV and CDR2 is YYDKDF (reference sequence). The CDR3 extends over 12 amino acids.

The chain carries TRBV21-1 and TRBJ1-5; the table assigns TRBD1, which was not confirmed against the DNA. TRBV21-1 is shown as a pseudogene. The CDR3 length is 16 residues. Written as DNA, the CDR3 is TGTGCCAGCAGCAAGGGGAGACAGGGCGACAATCAGCCCCAGCATTTT. This gives the protein CASSKGRQGDNQPQHF.